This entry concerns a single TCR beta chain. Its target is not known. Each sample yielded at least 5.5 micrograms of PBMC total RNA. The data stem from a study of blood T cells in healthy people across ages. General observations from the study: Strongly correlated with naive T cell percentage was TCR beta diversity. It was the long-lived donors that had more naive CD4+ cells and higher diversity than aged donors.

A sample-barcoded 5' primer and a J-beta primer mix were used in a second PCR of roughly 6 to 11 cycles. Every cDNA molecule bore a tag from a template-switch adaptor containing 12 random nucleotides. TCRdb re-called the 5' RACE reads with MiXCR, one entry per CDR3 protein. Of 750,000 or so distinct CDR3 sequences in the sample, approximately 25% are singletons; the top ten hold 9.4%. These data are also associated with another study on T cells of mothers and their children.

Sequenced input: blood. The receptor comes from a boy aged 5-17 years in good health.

In DNA form, the CDR3 reads TGCAGCGCCCTGACCGCTGGGCAGTTCTTC. Amino acids: CSALTAGQFF. V is TRBV29-1 and J is TRBJ2-5; D remains unclear. Near its end, the DNA agrees better with TRBJ2-1, so the J call may be wrong. This CDR3 is 10 amino acids long. The germline CDR1 and CDR2 sequences are SQVTM and ANQGSEA.